A single sample gave rise to the 13 T cell receptor beta chains below, sequenced in a study of T cell repertoires in cytomegalovirus infection (dated 2019 in TCRdb). Their recognized antigens are unknown. This specimen's treatment or condition label, per the study, means: in vitro stimulation with specific CMV peptide epitopes to enrich CMV-specific T cells. TCRdb shows the sequencer as Illumina HiSeq 1500. Clones were called with MiXCR by TCRdb after fastp trimmed the public reads at Q25, and only in-frame beta chains were retained. Here each entry gathers all rows of one CDR3 protein and keeps the most common genes and DNA. The sample yields 830,000 or so distinct CDR3 sequences; approximately 32% were counted once. Approximately 13% of the sample rests with the top ten. The specimen was cultured CD8+ T cells from PBMCs, collected from culture after CMV antigen stimulation. Source of these receptors: a human donor in good health (CMV status not recorded). Some clones in this sample may be carry-over from other donors' samples.

Note on this clonotype: A read error may be the cause here, since a much bigger clone is one base away. The rearrangement uses TRBV29-1 and TRBJ2-7, with a tentative D call TRBD1 (6 bases). Looked up from germline, CDR1 is SQVTM and CDR2 is ANQGSEA. This CDR3 spans 13 amino acids. The DNA of the CDR3 is TGCAGCATTGAAAGGGGGACGCTGTCAGCGGAGTACGTC. It specifies CSIERGTLSAEYV.

The chain couples TRBV10-3 to TRBJ1-1; tentative D call: TRBD1 (5 bases). The CDR3 runs to 18 residues. Germline V gives CDR1 ENHRY, CDR2 SYGVKD. Trimming left V 3 bases short and J 0 bases short, with 20 bases between. This chain's CDR3 is CAISDLPGLRNMNTEAFF. The CDR3 DNA reads as TGTGCCATCAGTGACTTACCGGGACTGAGAAACATGAACACTGAAGCTTTCTTT.

J is TRBJ1-1 and V is TRBV7-6, with a tentative D call TRBD1 (5 bases). Germline V lookup: CDR1 SGHVS, CDR2 FNYEAQ. V was clipped by 3 bases and J by 8 bases, with 13 bases between them. The CDR3 length is 13 residues. CDR3 loop: CASSLEGIGEAFF. The CDR3 DNA is TGTGCCAGCAGCTTGGAGGGGATAGGGGAAGCTTTCTTT.

This clonotype has a count of ten or more. The chain is built from TRBV7-9 and TRBJ1-2; D is uncertain. CDR3 length equals 15 residues. The V and J ends lost 4 bases and 2 bases respectively, with 14 bases between them. Germline CDR1 SEHNR, CDR2 FQNEAQ (reference sequence). CDR3 DNA sequence: TGTGCCAGCAGCTCCTCAGATAACTCCAACTATGGCTACACCTTC. It encodes CASSSSDNSNYGYTF.

The J gene is TRBJ1-3, the V gene TRBV27; D may be TRBD1 (6 bases). CDR3 size: 15 residues. CDR1 and CDR2 (germline): MNHEY, SMNVEV (reference sequence). Trimming stripped 0 bases from V and 4 bases from J, with 10 bases between. CDR3 nucleotides: TGTGCCAGCAGTTTATCGGGGGGCCCCGGAAACACCATATATTTT. Its protein is CASSLSGGPGNTIYF.

V is TRBV5-4 and J is TRBJ2-7; D is uncertain. Germline V lookup: CDR1 SGHNT, CDR2 YYREEE (reference sequence). V was trimmed by 0 bases and J by 3 bases, leaving 16 bases between them. The CDR3 is 16 residues long. The CDR3 DNA sequence: TGTGCCAGCAGCTTGGGTCAGCCAATTAAGGGCTACGAGCAGTACTTC. It yields the protein CASSLGQPIKGYEQYF.

This clonotype was counted a few times. The chain uses TRBV9 and TRBJ2-6; maybe TRBD1 (6 bases). Trimming stripped 6 bases from V and 2 bases from J, with 21 bases between. The CDR3 length is 18 residues. Germline V gives CDR1 SGDLS, CDR2 YYNGEE. The CDR3 is CASTINRVYSTGANVLTF. CDR3 nucleotides: TGTGCCAGCACCATAAACAGGGTATATTCAACTGGGGCCAACGTCCTGACTTTC.

There are many counts of this clonotype. V is TRBV7-2 and J is TRBJ2-7; either TRBD1 or TRBD2 may fit D (5 bases each). Trimming shortened V by 5 bases and J by 0 bases, and 11 bases separated the two germline ends. Germline V gives CDR1 SGHTA, CDR2 FQGNSA. This CDR3 has 14 residues. CDR3 sequence: CASSPPGASYEQYV. CDR3 bases: TGTGCCAGCAGCCCACCCGGGGCCTCCTACGAGCAGTACGTC.

The chain employs TRBV7-8 and TRBJ2-7; TRBD2 is a possible D gene (5 bases). Looked up from germline, CDR1 is SGHVS and CDR2 is FQNEAQ. The CDR3 totals 15 residues. Trimming removed 5 bases at V and 2 bases at J, with 16 bases between. CDR3 DNA sequence: TGTGCCAGCAGCGAAGGACTGCTTGGCGCCTACGAGCAGTACGTC. This gives the protein CASSEGLLGAYEQYV.

The chain carries TRBV19 and TRBJ2-1; D is perhaps TRBD2 (5 bases). Per the germline V gene, CDR1 is LNHDA and CDR2 is SQIVND (reference sequence). The CDR3 runs to 13 residues. Trimming took off 1 base at V and 4 bases at J, with 5 bases between the two ends. The CDR3, as DNA: TGTGCCAGTAGTATAGCGGGGTACAATGAGCAGTTCTTC. As protein: CASSIAGYNEQFF. The variable domain in full, completed from reference TRBV19 and TRBJ2-1, reads DGGITQSPKYLFRKEGQNVTLSCEQNLNHDAMYWYRQDPGQGLRLIYYSQIVNDFQKGDIAEGYSVSREKKESFPLTVTSAQKNPTAFYLCASSIAGYNEQFFGPGTRLTVL.

This clonotype occurred a few times. The gene calls are TRBV5-4 and TRBJ2-2, with D tentatively TRBD2 (5 bases). CDR1 is SGHNT and CDR2 is YYREEE in the germline V gene (reference sequence). The germline V and J ends were trimmed by 4 bases and 3 bases, with 7 bases remaining between them. The CDR3 sequence is 13 residues long. The CDR3 nucleotides are TGTGCCAGCAGCGGGAGTTACACCGGGGAGCTGTTTTTT. Amino acid sequence: CASSGSYTGELFF.

This clonotype showed up just a few times. In DNA, the CDR3 is TGTGCCAGCAGCTTAGCAGGGCGAGAGGACACTGAAGCTTTCTTT. This gives the protein CASSLAGREDTEAFF. The J gene is TRBJ1-1, the V gene TRBV13; the D gene is possibly TRBD1 (5 bases). CDR3 length equals 15 residues. Germline V lookup: CDR1 PRHDT, CDR2 FYEKMQ (reference sequence). V lost 1 base and J lost 3, with 12 bases in between.

This clonotype was seen a handful of times. This rearrangement joins TRBV27 to TRBJ1-6; 8 nucleotides agree with TRBD1. J gave up 7 bases and V 7 bases, and 6 bases lay outside the gene matches. The germline V gene encodes CDR1 MNHEY and CDR2 SMNVEV (reference sequence). The CDR3 runs 14 residues. CDR3 DNA: TGTGCCAGCACCCAGACAGGGGCAAATTCACCCCTCCACTTT. Translation: CASTQTGANSPLHF.